What follows describes a single T cell receptor (beta chain). This clonotype has at least ten counts. The clone's antigen remains unknown. No qualities accompany the bases; no much larger clone lies one base away. This specimen comes from a study of CD8 T cells in ankylosing spondylitis (dated by TCRdb to the late 2010s). With regard to the full study: The study set out to find disease-linked TCR variants by profiling T cell receptor beta repertoires in ankylosing spondylitis patients and healthy donors. The full study cohort comprised approximately 23 ankylosing spondylitis patients and around 100 healthy donors. Peripheral blood samples were taken, and synovial fluid was additionally collected from ankylosing spondylitis patients.

The sequencer was an Illumina HiSeq 2500. Quantitative 5'-RACE with molecular barcodes was the method used to prepare the TCR beta libraries. The authors processed their data as follows. Disease-linked TCR variants were identified with a new computational method built on a probabilistic model of VDJ rearrangement. TCRdb reanalyzed the raw reads on its own, using fastp at Q25 for trimming and MiXCR for clone calling, and kept in-frame beta chains. Duplicate CDR3 protein sequences are folded into a single record with the most common DNA and genes. These V and J calls derive from TCRdb rather than the authors' analysis. The sample includes roughly 240,000 distinct CDR3 sequences, with under 8.5% observed a single time. The top ten clones comprise roughly 4.9% of the sample. The germline V gene supplies CDR1 SGDLS and CDR2 YYNGEE. Taken from cysteine to phenylalanine, the CDR3 has 15 residues. Only the CDR3 DNA stays, 45 bases, in frame from base 1. V is pared back by 4 bases and J by 10 bases, with 23 bases lying between the germline termini.

The paper as a whole reports these results and caveats: Some motif variants had previously been reported in the synovial fluid and blood of reactive arthritis patients, which suggests shared mechanisms of disease initiation. Significant enrichment of the disease-linked clones was reported in matched synovial fluid samples from ankylosing spondylitis patients. A CD8+ phenotype was shown by the disease-linked clones, which were found at relatively low frequencies in peripheral blood. Blood from ankylosing spondylitis patients appeared to be characterized by a TCR beta motif made up of several highly homologous amino acid variants.

Sequencing was performed on blood, either unsorted or a sorted T cell fraction (not recorded which). The sequence derives from a female donor with ankylosing spondylitis or in good health (not recorded which). The V and J segments used are TRBV9 and TRBJ1-2, with the D gene call left open. The nucleotide sequence reads as follows: TGTGCCAGCAGCCCACTCGACGGCCTGGGAAGTCCCTACACCTTC. Its protein reads: CASSPLDGLGSPYTF.